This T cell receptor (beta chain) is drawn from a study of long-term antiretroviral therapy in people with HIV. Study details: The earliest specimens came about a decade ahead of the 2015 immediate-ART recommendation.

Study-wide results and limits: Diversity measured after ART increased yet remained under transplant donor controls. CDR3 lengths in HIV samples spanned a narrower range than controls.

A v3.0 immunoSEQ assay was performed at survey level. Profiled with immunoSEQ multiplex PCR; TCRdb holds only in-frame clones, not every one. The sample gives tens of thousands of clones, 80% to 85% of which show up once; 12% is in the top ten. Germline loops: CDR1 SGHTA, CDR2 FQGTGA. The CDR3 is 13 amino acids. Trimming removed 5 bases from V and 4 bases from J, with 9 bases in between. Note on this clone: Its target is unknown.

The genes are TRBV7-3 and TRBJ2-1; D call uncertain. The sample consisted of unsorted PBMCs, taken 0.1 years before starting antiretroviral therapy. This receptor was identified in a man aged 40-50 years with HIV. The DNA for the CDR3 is TGTGCCAGCAGCCCAACAGAGTACAATGAGCAGTTCTTC. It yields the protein CASSPTEYNEQFF.